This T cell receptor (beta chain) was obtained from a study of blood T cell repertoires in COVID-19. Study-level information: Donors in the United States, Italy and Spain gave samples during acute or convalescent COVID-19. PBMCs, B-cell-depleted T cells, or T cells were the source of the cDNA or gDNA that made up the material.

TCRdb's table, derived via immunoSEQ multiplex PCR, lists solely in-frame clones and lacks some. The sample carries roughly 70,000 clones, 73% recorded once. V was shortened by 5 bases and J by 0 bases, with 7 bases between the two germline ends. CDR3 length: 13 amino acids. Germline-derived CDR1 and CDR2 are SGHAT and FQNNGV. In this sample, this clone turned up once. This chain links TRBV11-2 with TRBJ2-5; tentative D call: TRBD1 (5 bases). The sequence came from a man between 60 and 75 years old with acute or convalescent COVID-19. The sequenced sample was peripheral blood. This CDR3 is CASSRGHQETQYF. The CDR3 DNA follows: TGTGCCAGCAGCAGGGGCCACCAAGAGACCCAGTACTTC.